These T cell receptor beta chains were read from a single sample in a study of T cells in tumors after PD-1 blockade. Here immunoSEQ multiplex PCR was the method, and the copy in TCRdb shows in-frame clones only, minus some. The sample shows roughly 6,100 clones, approximately 64% of them seen only once. The sequenced sample was tumor tissue, obtained before anti-PD-1 treatment. These receptors were obtained from a human donor with basal cell carcinoma. The CDR3 runs from the conserved cysteine through the conserved F or W. The order of the fields is D gene, V gene, J gene, clone size, CDR3 DNA, CDR3 protein. A D gene is named only where the DNA matches it firmly. Size is stated for part of the rows, as once, few or many counts, or as a class when the clone is expanded.

.	TRBV5-1	TRBJ1-1	.	TGCGCCAGCAGCTTGGAGGGTACGGTCGGAACTGAAGCTTTCTTT	CASSLEGTVGTEAFF
.	TRBV23-1	TRBJ2-5	large	TGCGCCAGCAGTCAATCGCAAGCGCAGGGAATTAAGACCCAGTACTTC	CASSQSQAQGIKTQYF
.	TRBV2	TRBJ1-5	.	TGTGCCAGCAGGAGGAGCAGCACCGGTCAGCCCCAGCATTTT	CASRRSSTGQPQHF
.	TRBV19	TRBJ1-6	few	TGTGCCAGTAGTCCCACTGGTAATTCACCCCTCCACTTT	CASSPTGNSPLHF
.	TRBV30	TRBJ1-1	.	TGTGCCTGGAGTCCTCCGGTAGGGGGACCCCTTTTTGAAGCTTTCTTT	CAWSPPVGGPLFEAFF
.	TRBV19	TRBJ1-2	.	TGTGCCAGTAGTATAGAAGGGGGGCACAGTGGCTACACCTTC	CASSIEGGHSGYTF
.	TRBV14	TRBJ1-3	few	TGTGCCAGCAGCCAAGCGGCAGGCTCTGGAAACACCATATATTTT	CASSQAAGSGNTIYF
.	TRBV19	TRBJ2-7	.	TGTGCCAGTTCGGTCGGGCTAGCTGACGGCGAGCAGTACTTC	CASSVGLADGEQYF
TRBD1	TRBV4-1	TRBJ1-5	.	TGCGCCAGCGGAGATCCGGGACAGGGGGCGCAAGGGTCTAATCAGCCCCAGCATTTT	CASGDPGQGAQGSNQPQHF
TRBD1	TRBV4-2	TRBJ1-4	.	TGTGCCAGCAGCCAAGAACAGGGGGGTAATGAAAAACTGTTTTTT	CASSQEQGGNEKLFF
TRBD1	TRBV4-1	TRBJ1-1	few	TGCGCCAGCAGCCGGGGACAGGGGGCGGGTGAGACTGAAGCTTTCTTT	CASSRGQGAGETEAFF
TRBD1	TRBV27	TRBJ1-5	.	TGTGCCAGCAGTCTGAGACCGGGACAGGGGAGTCAGCCCCAGCATTTT	CASSLRPGQGSQPQHF
.	TRBV6-5	TRBJ1-2	.	TGTGCCAGCAGCGGTTCCGGGACACCGAACTATGGCTACACCTTC	CASSGSGTPNYGYTF
.	TRBV29-1	TRBJ2-7	.	TGCAGCGCCACAGACAACTACGAGCAGTACTTC	CSATDNYEQYF
TRBD1	TRBV2	TRBJ1-6	.	TGTGCCAGCGCTAGGACAGGGCGTATTGCCTATAATTCACCCCTCCACTTT	CASARTGRIAYNSPLHF
.	TRBV5-1	TRBJ2-7	.	TGCGCCAGCAGCAAAGGGGGGTCCTACGAGCAGTACTTC	CASSKGGSYEQYF
.	TRBV18	TRBJ2-4	once	TGTGCCAGCTCACCCCCCGTGCAAGCCAAAAACATTCAGTACTTC	CASSPPVQAKNIQYF
.	TRBV19	TRBJ1-2	.	TGTGCCAGTAGTATGGGAGGGGACGTTTTCTACACCTTC	CASSMGGDVFYTF
.	TRBV6-1	TRBJ1-5	few	TGTGCCAGCAGTGAAGGACAGAACAATCAACCCCAGCATTTT	CASSEGQNNQPQHF
.	TRBV18	TRBJ2-4	.	TGTGCCAGCTCACGACAGGAAAACATTCAGTACTTC	CASSRQENIQYF
.	TRBV6-2/TRBV6-3	TRBJ2-7	few	TGTGCCAGCAGTTACGGGAGAAACGAGCAGTACTTC	CASSYGRNEQYF
.	TRBV19	TRBJ1-1	.	TGTGCCAGTAGTATACAGACGAACACTGAAGCTTTCTTT	CASSIQTNTEAFF
.	TRBV5-4	TRBJ1-6	.	TGTGCCAGCAGCTTGCGCGGGGGTAGTTATTCACCCCTCCACTTT	CASSLRGGSYSPLHF
TRBD1	TRBV7-9	TRBJ1-2	once	TGTGCCAGCAGAGGACAGGGGGCTAGGCTGGATGGCTACACCTTC	CASRGQGARLDGYTF
.	TRBV9	TRBJ2-7	.	TGTGCCAGCAGCGTAGAACAGGGCTACGAGCAGTACTTC	CASSVEQGYEQYF
TRBD2	TRBV3-1/TRBV3-2	TRBJ2-7	.	TGTGCCAGCAGCCTTGTAGCGGGGGGGGGCTACGAGCAGTACTTC	CASSLVAGGGYEQYF
.	TRBV3-1/TRBV3-2	TRBJ2-3	.	TGTGCCAGCAGCCAAGGGGCGGGCTCGACAGATACGCAGTATTTT	CASSQGAGSTDTQYF
TRBD2	TRBV6-4	TRBJ2-3	medium-sized	TGTGCCAGCAGTGACTCTAGCGGGGGGGCCACAGATACGCAGTATTTT	CASSDSSGGATDTQYF
.	TRBV11-3	TRBJ2-2	.	TGTGCCAGCAGCTTCGGACAGTATACCGGGGAGCTGTTTTTT	CASSFGQYTGELFF
.	TRBV19	TRBJ1-1	large	TGTGCCAGTAGTATTGGAGCGAGTATGGCTTTCTTT	CASSIGASMAFF
.	TRBV30	TRBJ1-2	few	TGTGCCTGGAGTGTCCACCGGTCTAACTATGGCTACACCTTC	CAWSVHRSNYGYTF
TRBD1	TRBV4-2	TRBJ2-3	.	TGTGCCAGCAGCCAGACAGGGGAGGGCACAGATACGCAGTATTTT	CASSQTGEGTDTQYF
TRBD2	TRBV7-2	TRBJ2-2	.	TGTGCCAGCAGCGTCCCGCTAGCGGGAGGGACCGGGGAGCTGTTTTTT	CASSVPLAGGTGELFF
.	TRBV12-3/TRBV12-4	TRBJ1-4	.	TGTGCCAGCAGCTTGGGGGGGCGAGAACTGTTTTTT	CASSLGGRELFF
.	TRBV25-1	TRBJ1-5	once	TGTGCCAGCAGTGATTACAGGGTAGGTCAGCCCCAGCATTTT	CASSDYRVGQPQHF
TRBD1	TRBV19	TRBJ1-5	.	TGTGCCAGTAGTGGCGGACAGGTCAATAGCAATCAGCCCCAGCATTTT	CASSGGQVNSNQPQHF
.	TRBV30	TRBJ1-1	few	TGTGCCTGGAGTGCTGCCCCTGGGGTCCAAAGGAACACTGAAGCTTTCTTT	CAWSAAPGVQRNTEAFF
TRBD1	TRBV7-2	TRBJ1-1	few	TGTGCCAGCAGCTTTAATTTCCCGGGGCAGGGGGGCACTGAAGCTTTCTTT	CASSFNFPGQGGTEAFF
.	TRBV6-5	TRBJ1-1	.	TGTGCCAGCAGGGTGAACACTGAAGCTTTCTTT	CASRVNTEAFF
.	TRBV5-1	TRBJ2-7	.	TGCGCCAGCAGCTTGAGTCAGGACAGTCTAGGCTACGAGCAGTACTTC	CASSLSQDSLGYEQYF